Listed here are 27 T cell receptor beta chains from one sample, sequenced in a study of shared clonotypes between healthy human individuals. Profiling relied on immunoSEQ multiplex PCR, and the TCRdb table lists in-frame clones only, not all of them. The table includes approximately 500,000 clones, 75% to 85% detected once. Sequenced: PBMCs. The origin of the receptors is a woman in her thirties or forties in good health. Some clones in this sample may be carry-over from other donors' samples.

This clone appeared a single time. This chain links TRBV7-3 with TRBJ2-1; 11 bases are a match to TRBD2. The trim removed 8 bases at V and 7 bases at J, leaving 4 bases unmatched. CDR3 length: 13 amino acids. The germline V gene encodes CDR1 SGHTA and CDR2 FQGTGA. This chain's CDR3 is CASGTSGGNEQFF. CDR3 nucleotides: TGTGCCAGCGGGACTAGCGGCGGAAATGAGCAGTTCTTC.

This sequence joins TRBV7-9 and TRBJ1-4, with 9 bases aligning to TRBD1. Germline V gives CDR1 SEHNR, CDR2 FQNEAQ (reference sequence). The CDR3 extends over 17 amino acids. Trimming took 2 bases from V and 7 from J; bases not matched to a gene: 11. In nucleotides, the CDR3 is TGTGCCAGCAGCTTATTCCTACCCGGGACAGGGTTTGAAAAACTGTTTTTT. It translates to CASSLFLPGTGFEKLFF.

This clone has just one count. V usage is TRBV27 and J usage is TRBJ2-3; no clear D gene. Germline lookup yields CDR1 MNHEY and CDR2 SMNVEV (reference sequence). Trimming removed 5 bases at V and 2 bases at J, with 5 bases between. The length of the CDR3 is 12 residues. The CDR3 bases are TGTGCCAGCAGTACCCCCACAGATACGCAGTATTTT. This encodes CASSTPTDTQYF.

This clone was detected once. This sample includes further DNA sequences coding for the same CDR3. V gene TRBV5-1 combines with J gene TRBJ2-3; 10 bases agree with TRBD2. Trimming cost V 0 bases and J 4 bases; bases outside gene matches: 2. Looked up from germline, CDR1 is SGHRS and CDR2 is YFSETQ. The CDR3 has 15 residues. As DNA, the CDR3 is TGCGCCAGCAGCTTGGCTCTAGCGGGAGCAGATACGCAGTATTTT. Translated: CASSLALAGADTQYF.

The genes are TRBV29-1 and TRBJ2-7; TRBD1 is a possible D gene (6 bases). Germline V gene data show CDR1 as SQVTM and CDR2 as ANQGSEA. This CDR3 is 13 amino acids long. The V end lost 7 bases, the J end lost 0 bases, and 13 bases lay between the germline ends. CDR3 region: CSASNRASYEQYF. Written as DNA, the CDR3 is TGCAGCGCCTCCAACAGGGCCTCCTACGAGCAGTACTTC.

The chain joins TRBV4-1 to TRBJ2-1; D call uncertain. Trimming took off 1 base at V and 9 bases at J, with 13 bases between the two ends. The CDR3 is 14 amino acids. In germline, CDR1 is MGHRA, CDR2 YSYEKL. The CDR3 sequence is CASSQGSRQGEQFF. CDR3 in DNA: TGCGCCAGCAGCCAAGGGTCGCGCCAAGGTGAGCAGTTCTTC.

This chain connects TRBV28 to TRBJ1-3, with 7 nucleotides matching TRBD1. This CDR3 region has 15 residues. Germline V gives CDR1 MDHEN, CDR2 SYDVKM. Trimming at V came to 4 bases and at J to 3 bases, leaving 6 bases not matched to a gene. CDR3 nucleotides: TGTGCCAGCAGTTACCAGGGGGGAGGTGGAAACACCATATATTTT. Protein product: CASSYQGGGGNTIYF.

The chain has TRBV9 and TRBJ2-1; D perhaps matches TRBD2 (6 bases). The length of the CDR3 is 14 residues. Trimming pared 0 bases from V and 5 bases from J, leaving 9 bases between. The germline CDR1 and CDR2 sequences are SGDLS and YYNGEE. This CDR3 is CASSVGGVNNEQFF. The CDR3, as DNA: TGTGCCAGCAGCGTAGGGGGGGTAAACAATGAGCAGTTCTTC.

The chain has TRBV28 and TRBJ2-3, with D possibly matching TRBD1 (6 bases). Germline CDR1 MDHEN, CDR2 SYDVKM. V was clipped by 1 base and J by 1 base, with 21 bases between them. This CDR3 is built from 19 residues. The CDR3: CASSLLLLVGQSRTDTQYF. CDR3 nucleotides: TGTGCCAGCAGTTTATTGCTCCTCGTCGGACAGTCTCGCACAGATACGCAGTATTTT.

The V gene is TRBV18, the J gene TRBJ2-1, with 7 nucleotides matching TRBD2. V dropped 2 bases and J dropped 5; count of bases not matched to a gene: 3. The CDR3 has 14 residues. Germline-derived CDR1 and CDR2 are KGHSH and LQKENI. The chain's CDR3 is CASSPNSGNNEQFF. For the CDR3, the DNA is TGTGCCAGCTCACCAAACAGCGGGAACAATGAGCAGTTCTTC.

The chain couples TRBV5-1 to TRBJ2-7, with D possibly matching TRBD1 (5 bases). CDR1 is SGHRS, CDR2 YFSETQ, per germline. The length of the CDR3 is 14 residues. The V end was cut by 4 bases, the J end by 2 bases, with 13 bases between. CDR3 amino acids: CASSQQGHAYEQYF. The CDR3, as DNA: TGCGCCAGCAGCCAGCAAGGACATGCCTACGAGCAGTACTTC.

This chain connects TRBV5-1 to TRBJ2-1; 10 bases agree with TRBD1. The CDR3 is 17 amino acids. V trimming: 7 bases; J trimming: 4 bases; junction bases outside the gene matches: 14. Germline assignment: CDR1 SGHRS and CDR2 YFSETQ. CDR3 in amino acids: CASVPGQGQKGYNEQFF. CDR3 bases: TGCGCCAGCGTCCCGGGACAGGGGCAGAAGGGGTACAATGAGCAGTTCTTC. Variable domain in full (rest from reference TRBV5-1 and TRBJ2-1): KAGVTQTPRYLIKTRGQQVTLSCSPISGHRSVSWYQQTPGQGLQFLFEYFSETQRNKGNFPGRFSGRQFSNSRSEMNVSTLELGDSALYLCASVPGQGQKGYNEQFFGPGTRLTVL.

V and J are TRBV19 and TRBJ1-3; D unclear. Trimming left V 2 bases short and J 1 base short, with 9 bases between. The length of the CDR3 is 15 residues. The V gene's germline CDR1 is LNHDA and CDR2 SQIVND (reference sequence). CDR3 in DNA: TGTGCCAGTAGTATAAAGGCGGAATCTGGAAACACCATATATTTT. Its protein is CASSIKAESGNTIYF.

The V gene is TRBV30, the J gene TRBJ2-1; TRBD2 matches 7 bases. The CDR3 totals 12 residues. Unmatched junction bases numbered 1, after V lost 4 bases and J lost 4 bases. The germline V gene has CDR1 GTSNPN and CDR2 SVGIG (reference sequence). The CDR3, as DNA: TGTGCCTGGACCGGGGGGTACAATGAGCAGTTCTTC. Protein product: CAWTGGYNEQFF.

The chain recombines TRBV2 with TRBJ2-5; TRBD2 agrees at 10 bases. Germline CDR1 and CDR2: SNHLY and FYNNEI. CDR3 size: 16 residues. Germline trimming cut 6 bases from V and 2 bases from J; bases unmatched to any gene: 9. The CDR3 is CASRVGAGGVQETQYF. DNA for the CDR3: TGTGCCAGCAGAGTTGGAGCGGGAGGGGTTCAAGAGACCCAGTACTTC.

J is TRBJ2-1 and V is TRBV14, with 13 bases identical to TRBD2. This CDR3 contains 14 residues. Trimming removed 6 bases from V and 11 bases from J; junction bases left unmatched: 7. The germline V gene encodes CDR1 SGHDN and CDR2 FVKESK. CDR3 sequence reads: CASSRTSGGSKQFF. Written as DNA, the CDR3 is TGTGCCAGCAGTCGGACTAGCGGGGGAAGTAAGCAGTTCTTC.

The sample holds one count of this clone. The CDR3 reads CASSQEWDSWREQYF. The CDR3 nucleotides are TGCGCCAGCAGCCAGGAATGGGACAGTTGGCGGGAGCAGTACTTC. The chain carries TRBV4-1 and TRBJ2-5; either TRBD1 or TRBD2 may supply D (7 bases each). Germline V gene sequence: CDR1 MGHRA, CDR2 YSYEKL. V shed 3 bases and J shed 11 bases, with 22 bases lying between them. This CDR3 is built from 15 residues.

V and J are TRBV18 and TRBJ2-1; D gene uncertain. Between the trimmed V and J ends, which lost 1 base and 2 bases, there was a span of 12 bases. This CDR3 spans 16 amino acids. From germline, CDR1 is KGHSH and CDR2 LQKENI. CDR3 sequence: CASSPLSSVAYNEQFF. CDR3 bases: TGTGCCAGCTCACCACTTTCCAGCGTAGCCTACAATGAGCAGTTCTTC.

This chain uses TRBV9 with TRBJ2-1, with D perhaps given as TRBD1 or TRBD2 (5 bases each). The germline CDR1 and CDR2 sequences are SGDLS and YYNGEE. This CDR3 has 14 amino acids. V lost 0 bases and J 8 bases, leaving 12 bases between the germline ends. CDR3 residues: CASSVGGSSHEQFF. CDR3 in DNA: TGTGCCAGCAGCGTAGGGGGGAGTAGCCATGAGCAGTTCTTC. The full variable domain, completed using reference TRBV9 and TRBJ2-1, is DSGVTQTPKHLITATGQRVTLRCSPRSGDLSVYWYQQSLDQGLQFLIQYYNGEERAKGNILERFSAQQFPDLHSELNLSSLELGDSALYFCASSVGGSSHEQFFGPGTRLTVL.

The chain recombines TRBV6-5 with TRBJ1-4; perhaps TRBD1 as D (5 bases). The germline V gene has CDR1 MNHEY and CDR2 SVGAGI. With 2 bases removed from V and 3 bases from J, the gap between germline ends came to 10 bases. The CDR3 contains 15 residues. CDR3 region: CASSYGGGANEKLFF. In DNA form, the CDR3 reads TGTGCCAGCAGTTACGGGGGTGGTGCTAATGAAAAACTGTTTTTT.

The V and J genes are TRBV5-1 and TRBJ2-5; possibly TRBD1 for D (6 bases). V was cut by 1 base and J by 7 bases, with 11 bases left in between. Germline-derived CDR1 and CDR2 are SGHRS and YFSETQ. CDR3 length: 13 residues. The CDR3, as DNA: TGCGCCAGCAGCTTGATAGGCAGGGGGACCCAGTACTTC. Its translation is CASSLIGRGTQYF.

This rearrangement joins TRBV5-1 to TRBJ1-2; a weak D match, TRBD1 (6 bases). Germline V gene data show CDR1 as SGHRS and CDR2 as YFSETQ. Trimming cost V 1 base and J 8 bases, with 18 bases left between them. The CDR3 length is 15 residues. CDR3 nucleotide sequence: TGCGCCAGCAGCTTGCGTACGGGGGCCGGGGAGGGCTACACCTTC. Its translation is CASSLRTGAGEGYTF.

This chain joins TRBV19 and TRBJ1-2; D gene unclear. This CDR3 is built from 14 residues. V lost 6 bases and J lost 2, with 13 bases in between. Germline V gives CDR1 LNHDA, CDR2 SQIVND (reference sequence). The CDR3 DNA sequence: TGTGCCAGTAGCAAACAGACGGAAAACTATGGCTACACCTTC. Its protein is CASSKQTENYGYTF. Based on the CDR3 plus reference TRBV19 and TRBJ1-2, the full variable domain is DGGITQSPKYLFRKEGQNVTLSCEQNLNHDAMYWYRQDPGQGLRLIYYSQIVNDFQKGDIAEGYSVSREKKESFPLTVTSAQKNPTAFYLCASSKQTENYGYTFGSGTRLTVV.

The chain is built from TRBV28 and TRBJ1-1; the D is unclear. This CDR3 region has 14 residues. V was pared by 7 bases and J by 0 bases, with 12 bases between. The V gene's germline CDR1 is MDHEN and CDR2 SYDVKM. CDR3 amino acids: CASTGPGMNTEAFF. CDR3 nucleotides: TGTGCCAGCACCGGCCCTGGCATGAACACTGAAGCTTTCTTT.

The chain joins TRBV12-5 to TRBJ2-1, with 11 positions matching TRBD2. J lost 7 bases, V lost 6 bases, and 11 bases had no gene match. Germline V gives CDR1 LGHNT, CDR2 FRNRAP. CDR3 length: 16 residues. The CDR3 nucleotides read TGTGCTAGTGGACAAAATAAGGGACTAGCGGATAATGAGCAGTTCTTC. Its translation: CASGQNKGLADNEQFF.

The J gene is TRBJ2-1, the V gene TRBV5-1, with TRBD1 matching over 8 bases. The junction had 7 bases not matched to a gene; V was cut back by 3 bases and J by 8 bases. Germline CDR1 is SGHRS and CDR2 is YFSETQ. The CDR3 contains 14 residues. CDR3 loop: CASSSGQGEHEQFF. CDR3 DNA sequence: TGCGCCAGCAGCTCCGGACAGGGTGAGCATGAGCAGTTCTTC.

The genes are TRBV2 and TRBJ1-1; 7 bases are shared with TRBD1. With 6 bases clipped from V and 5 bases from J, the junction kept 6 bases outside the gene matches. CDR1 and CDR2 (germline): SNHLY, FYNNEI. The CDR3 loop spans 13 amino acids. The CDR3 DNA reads TGTGCCAGCAGAGGGACAGCTCTTACTGAAGCTTTCTTT. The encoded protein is CASRGTALTEAFF.